The clone carrying this T cell receptor beta chain was seen repeatedly, ten times or more. The data belong to a study of regulatory T cells in long-lasting Graves disease. The time point is: newly diagnosed GD, antithyroid drugs for less than 3 months. Scientists built the TCR library using RNA that was extracted from PBMCs. Arm-PCR of CDR3 regions and iRepertoire HTBI primers were the basis on which TCR beta libraries were built. TCRdb re-called the multiplex PCR reads through MiXCR, storing one row per CDR3 protein. This table holds over 500,000 distinct CDR3 sequences, around 15% found once. These same records also appear under a second study, on T cells in Graves' hyperthyroidism and ophthalmopathy. That source notes: First-round RT-PCR with HTBI primers amplified the TCR CDR3 region.

This TCR derives from a man younger than 35 with Graves disease. The sample was peripheral blood mononuclear cells (PBMCs), taken at new diagnosis, from a patient treated with antithyroid drugs.

CDR3 sequence reads: CASSLGSSRGEQFF. As DNA, the CDR3 is TGTGCCAGCAGTTTAGGGTCTTCCCGGGGTGAGCAGTTCTTC. This chain joins TRBV12-3 or TRBV12-4 and TRBJ2-1, with TRBD2 as a possible D gene (5 bases). CDR3 length: 14 amino acids. The V gene lost 1 base and the J gene lost 9 bases, with 13 bases spanning the gap.